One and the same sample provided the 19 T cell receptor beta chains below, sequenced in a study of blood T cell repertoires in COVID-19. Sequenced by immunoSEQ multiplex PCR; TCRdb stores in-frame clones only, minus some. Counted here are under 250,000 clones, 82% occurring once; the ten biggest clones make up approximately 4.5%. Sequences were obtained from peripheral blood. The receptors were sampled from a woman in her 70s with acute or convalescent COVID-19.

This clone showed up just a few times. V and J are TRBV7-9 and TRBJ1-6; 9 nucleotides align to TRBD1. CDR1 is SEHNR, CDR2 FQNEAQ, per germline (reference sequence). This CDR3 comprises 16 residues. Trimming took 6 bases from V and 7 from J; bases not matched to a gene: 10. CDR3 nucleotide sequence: TGTGCCAGCAGTCTCTCCCCGGGACAGGGAAATTCACCCCTCCACTTT. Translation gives CASSLSPGQGNSPLHF.

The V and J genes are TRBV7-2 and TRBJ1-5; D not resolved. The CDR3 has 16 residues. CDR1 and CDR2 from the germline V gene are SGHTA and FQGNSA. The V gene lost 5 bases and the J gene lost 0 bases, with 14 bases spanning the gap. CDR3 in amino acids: CASSPREGLSNQPQHF. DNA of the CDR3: TGTGCCAGCAGCCCCCGTGAGGGCCTTAGCAATCAGCCCCAGCATTTT. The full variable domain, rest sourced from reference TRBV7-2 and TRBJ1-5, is GAGVSQSPSNKVTEKGKDVELRCDPISGHTALYWYRQSLGQGLEFLIYFQGNSAPDKSGLPSDRFSAERTGGSVSTLTIQRTQQEDSAVYLCASSPREGLSNQPQHFGDGTRLSIL.

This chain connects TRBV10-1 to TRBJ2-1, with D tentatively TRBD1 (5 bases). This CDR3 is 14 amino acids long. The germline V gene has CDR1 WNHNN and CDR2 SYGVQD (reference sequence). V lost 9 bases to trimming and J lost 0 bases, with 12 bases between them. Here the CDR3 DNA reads TGCGCCAGTGATGTGGACATCTCCTACAATGAGCAGTTCTTC. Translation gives CASDVDISYNEQFF.

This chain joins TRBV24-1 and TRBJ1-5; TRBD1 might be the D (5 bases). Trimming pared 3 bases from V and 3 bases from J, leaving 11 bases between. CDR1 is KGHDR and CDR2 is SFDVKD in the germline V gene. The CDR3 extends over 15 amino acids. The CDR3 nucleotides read TGTGCCACCAGTGATGGAGGGGTTGACAATCAGCCCCAGCATTTT. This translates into CATSDGGVDNQPQHF.

The CDR3 region has the DNA TGTGCCAGCAGCCCAGCTGGGACAGGGTATGGCTACACCTTC. This codes for CASSPAGTGYGYTF. The V gene is TRBV28, the J gene TRBJ1-2; 9 bases map to TRBD1. Germline CDR1 is MDHEN and CDR2 is SYDVKM. The CDR3 is 14 amino acids. Unmatched junction bases numbered 7, after V lost 6 bases and J lost 5 bases.

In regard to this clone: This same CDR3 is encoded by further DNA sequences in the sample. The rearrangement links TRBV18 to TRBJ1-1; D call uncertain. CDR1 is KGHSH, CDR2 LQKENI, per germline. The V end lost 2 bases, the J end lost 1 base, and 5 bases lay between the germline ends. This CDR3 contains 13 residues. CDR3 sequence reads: CASSPSKNTEAFF. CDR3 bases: TGTGCCAGCTCACCAAGCAAGAACACTGAAGCTTTCTTT.

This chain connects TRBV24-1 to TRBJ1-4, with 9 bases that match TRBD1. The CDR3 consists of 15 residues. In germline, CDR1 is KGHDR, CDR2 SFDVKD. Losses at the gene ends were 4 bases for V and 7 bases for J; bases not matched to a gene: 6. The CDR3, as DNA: TGTGCCACCAGTGACTCGGGACAGGGTCGTGAAAAACTGTTTTTT. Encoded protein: CATSDSGQGREKLFF.

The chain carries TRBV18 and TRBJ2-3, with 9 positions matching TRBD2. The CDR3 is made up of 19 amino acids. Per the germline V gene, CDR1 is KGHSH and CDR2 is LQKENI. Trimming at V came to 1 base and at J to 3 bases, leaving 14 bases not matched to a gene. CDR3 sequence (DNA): TGTGCCAGCTCACCACTTACACGGGGTAGCGGGGGTTCTACAGATACGCAGTATTTT. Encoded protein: CASSPLTRGSGGSTDTQYF.

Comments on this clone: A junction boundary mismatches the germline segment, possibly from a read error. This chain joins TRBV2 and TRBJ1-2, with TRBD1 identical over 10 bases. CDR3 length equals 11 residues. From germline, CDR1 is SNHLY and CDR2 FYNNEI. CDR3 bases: TGTGCCAGCAGCTTGGACAGGGGGGGACTCTTC. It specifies CASSLDRGGLF.

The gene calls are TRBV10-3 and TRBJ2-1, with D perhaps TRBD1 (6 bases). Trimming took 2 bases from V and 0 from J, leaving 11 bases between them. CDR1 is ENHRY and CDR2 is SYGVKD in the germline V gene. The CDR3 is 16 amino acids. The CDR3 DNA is TGTGCCATCAGTGAGCGTGGACAGAGCTCCTACAATGAGCAGTTCTTC. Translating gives CAISERGQSSYNEQFF.

CDR3 sequence (DNA): TGTGCCAGCTCACCACAAAGCAGGAACTATGGCTACACCTTC. This encodes CASSPQSRNYGYTF. The chain has TRBV18 and TRBJ1-2; D gene unclear. This CDR3 region has 14 residues. CDR1 and CDR2 (germline): KGHSH, LQKENI. The germline V and J ends were trimmed by 1 base and 2 bases, with 8 bases remaining between them.

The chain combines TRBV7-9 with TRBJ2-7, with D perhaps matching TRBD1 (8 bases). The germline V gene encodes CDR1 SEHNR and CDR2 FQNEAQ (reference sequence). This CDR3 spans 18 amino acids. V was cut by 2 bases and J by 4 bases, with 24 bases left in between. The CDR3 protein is CASSLKDLSGTGQYEQYF. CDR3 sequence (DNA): TGTGCCAGCAGCTTAAAAGACCTAAGCGGGACAGGACAATACGAGCAGTACTTC.

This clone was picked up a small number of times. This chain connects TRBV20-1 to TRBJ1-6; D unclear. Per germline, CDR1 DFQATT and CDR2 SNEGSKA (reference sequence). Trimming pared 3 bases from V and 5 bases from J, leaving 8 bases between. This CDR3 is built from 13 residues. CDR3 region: CSASPGNNSPLHF. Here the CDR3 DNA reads TGCAGTGCTAGTCCCGGGAATAATTCACCCCTCCACTTT.

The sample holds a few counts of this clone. The CDR3 coding sequence is TGTGCCAGCAGTGAAGCGCCGGCCGGCAGGGGAGCAGGAAACACCATATATTTT. Encoded protein: CASSEAPAGRGAGNTIYF. The J gene is TRBJ1-3, the V gene TRBV2, with D possibly matching TRBD1 (6 bases). The germline CDR1 and CDR2 sequences are SNHLY and FYNNEI. The CDR3 loop spans 18 amino acids. The V gene lost 0 bases and the J gene lost 4 bases, with 19 bases spanning the gap. Full variable domain (missing parts from reference TRBV2 and TRBJ1-3): EPEVTQTPSHQVTQMGQEVILRCVPISNHLYFYWYRQILGQKVEFLVSFYNNEISEKSEIFDDQFSVERPDGSNFTLKIRSTKLEDSAMYFCASSEAPAGRGAGNTIYFGEGSWLTVV.

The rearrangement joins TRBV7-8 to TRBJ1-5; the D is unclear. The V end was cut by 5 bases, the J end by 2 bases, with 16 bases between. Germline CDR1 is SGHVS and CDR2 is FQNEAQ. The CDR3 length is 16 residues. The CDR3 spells CASSPWAEFRNQPQHF. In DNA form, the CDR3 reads TGTGCCAGCAGCCCGTGGGCCGAATTTCGCAATCAGCCCCAGCATTTT.

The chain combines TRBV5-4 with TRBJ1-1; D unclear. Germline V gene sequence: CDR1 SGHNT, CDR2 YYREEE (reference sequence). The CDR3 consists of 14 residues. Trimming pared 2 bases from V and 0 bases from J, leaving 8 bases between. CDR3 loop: CASSFTDMNTEAFF. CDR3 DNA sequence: TGTGCCAGCAGCTTTACAGATATGAACACTGAAGCTTTCTTT.

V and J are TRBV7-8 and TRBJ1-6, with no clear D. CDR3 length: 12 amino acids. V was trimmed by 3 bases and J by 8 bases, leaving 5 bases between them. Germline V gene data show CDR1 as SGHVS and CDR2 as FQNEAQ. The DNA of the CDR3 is TGTGCCAGCAGCTTTGCAGATTCACCCCTCCACTTT. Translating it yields CASSFADSPLHF.

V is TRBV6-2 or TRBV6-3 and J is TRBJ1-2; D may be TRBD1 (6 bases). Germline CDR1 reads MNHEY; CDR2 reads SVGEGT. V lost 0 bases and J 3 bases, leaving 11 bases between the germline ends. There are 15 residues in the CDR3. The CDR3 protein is CASSYSHRTDYGYTF. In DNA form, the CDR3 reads TGTGCCAGCAGTTACTCACACAGGACAGACTATGGCTACACCTTC.

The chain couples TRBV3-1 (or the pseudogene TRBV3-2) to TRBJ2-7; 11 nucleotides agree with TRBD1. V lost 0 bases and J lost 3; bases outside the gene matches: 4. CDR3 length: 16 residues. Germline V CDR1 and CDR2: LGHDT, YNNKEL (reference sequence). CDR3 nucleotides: TGTGCCAGCAGCCAAGATCGGGGGACAGGGGGCTACGAGCAGTACTTC. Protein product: CASSQDRGTGGYEQYF.